This T cell receptor (beta chain) originates from a study of PD-1 blockade in mismatch repair-deficient tumors. Whole-study findings and limits: Tumor-resident clones, often undetectable pretreatment in blood, expanded then contracted after pembrolizumab.

Here immunoSEQ multiplex PCR was the method, and the copy in TCRdb shows in-frame clones only, minus some. This sample has roughly 45,000 clones; 77% occur once, and the top ten carry 2.5% to 4%. As for this clone: Its antigen is not known.

All patients were mismatch repair deficient, assessed by either PCR or immunohistochemistry. TCRs were sequenced from three patients responding to pembrolizumab. The germline gives CDR1 SEHNR, CDR2 FQNEAQ (reference sequence). The V end was cut by 5 bases, the J end by 5 bases, with 18 bases between. The CDR3 has 15 residues. V gene TRBV7-9 combines with J gene TRBJ2-5, with D unclear. Material: PBMCs, obtained before pembrolizumab treatment. The receptor's source is an adult with mismatch repair-deficient cancer. CDR3 coding DNA: TGTGCCAGCAGCATAAAGTCCTGGGGTCGCGAGACCCAGTACTTC. Translation gives CASSIKSWGRETQYF. Full variable domain (outside the CDR3, taken from reference TRBV7-9 and TRBJ2-5): DTGVSQNPRHKITKRGQNVTFRCDPISEHNRLYWYRQTLGQGPEFLTYFQNEAQLEKSRLLSDRFSAERPKGSFSTLEIQRTEQGDSAMYLCASSIKSWGRETQYFGPGTRLLVL.